Below, one TCR beta chain is given with its context. What it binds is not known. Germline V lookup: CDR1 MNHEY, CDR2 SVGAGI. J lost 0 bases, V lost 4 bases, and 2 bases had no gene match. The CDR3 has 14 amino acids. Primers for the PCR totalled 60 Vbeta and 13 Jbeta. The table came from immunoSEQ multiplex PCR; TCRdb's copy has only in-frame clones and leaves some out. The sample includes around 200,000 clones, around 85% of them seen just once. This sample was included in a study of cytomegalovirus exposure and HLA in healthy donors. Findings of the study overall: It was shown in a later analysis that HLA-associated TCR beta chains were more clonally expanded than other, equally common chains. A list of roughly 180 TCR beta chains associated with cytomegalovirus was given. Most TCR sequences proved rare, with some public TCRs found in many donors. Presence/absence results assume similar sequencing depth per donor, which may not hold.

V usage is TRBV6-5 and J usage is TRBJ1-1, with 7 bases lining up with TRBD1. The sample comprised PBMCs. This receptor was obtained from a girl aged 2 to 10 in good health and CMV-seronegative. CDR3 sequence (DNA): TGTGCCAGCAGTTGGGGACAGTTGAACACTGAAGCTTTCTTT. Translating it yields CASSWGQLNTEAFF.